The clone carrying this T cell receptor (beta chain) has only a few counts. The data stem from a study of blood T cell repertoires in COVID-19. Study details: COVID-19 samples, acute and convalescent, were from the United States, Italy and Spain.

Germline V gives CDR1 MNHEY, CDR2 SVGAGI. Trimming pared 0 bases from V and 9 bases from J, leaving 15 bases between. The CDR3 is 16 amino acids. Sequencing was performed with immunoSEQ multiplex PCR; in TCRdb, only in-frame clones are kept and a portion is missing. The data hold around 260,000 clones, with 85% to 90% observed a single time. Sample: peripheral blood. The chain links TRBV6-5 to TRBJ1-6; tentatively, D is TRBD1 (5 bases). The source of this sequence is a man aged 18 to 30 with active or convalescent COVID-19. The CDR3 protein is CASSYSPTGNASPLHF. In DNA form, the CDR3 reads TGTGCCAGCAGTTACTCACCTACAGGAAATGCTTCACCCCTCCACTTT.